This T cell receptor beta chain comes out of a study of PD-1 blockade in classical Hodgkin lymphoma. General study results and limits: Baseline diversity in complete responders resembled that of newly diagnosed patients. Compared with baseline, CD4+ but not CD8+ TCR diversity had risen significantly by C4D1. Newly diagnosed patients were reported to start with lower TCR diversity than healthy donors.

A single count supports this clone. As yet, its antigen is unknown. Assay: immunoSEQ multiplex PCR; the TCRdb copy retains only in-frame clones and omits some. The sample yields over 35,000 clones, around three quarters seen once. After autologous stem cell transplantation all patients relapsed, and prior brentuximab vedotin exposure differed between cohorts. Best responses were complete response, partial response or progressive disease. Germline CDR1 SGHNT, CDR2 YENEEA. The CDR3 length is 15 residues. V gave up 0 bases and J gave up 4 bases, with 13 bases separating them. This material consisted of peripheral blood mononuclear cells (PBMCs), taken before the second cycle of nivolumab. This chain connects TRBV11-3 to TRBJ2-7, with D possibly TRBD1 on 6 matching bases. The source of this sequence is a human donor with classical Hodgkin lymphoma. The CDR3 nucleotides read TGTGCCAGCAGCTTAGATGTGAAGGGGGTATACGAGCAGTACTTC. Its translation: CASSLDVKGVYEQYF.